Listed below are T cell receptor beta chains from one sample, sequenced in a study of T cells after yellow fever vaccination. TCRdb recomputed calls from the 5' RACE reads with MiXCR, one row per CDR3 protein. The repertoire includes about 300,000 distinct CDR3 sequences, approximately 4% of them detected once, and 24% sits in the top ten. Sequencing was performed on PBMCs, taken 5 days after the yellow fever booster vaccination. The receptors stem from a man younger than 35 who received the YFV17D yellow fever vaccine. CDR3s include the opening cysteine and the closing phenylalanine or tryptophan. Each record gives: V gene, J gene, D gene, clone size, CDR3 DNA, CDR3 protein. The D gene is left open where the match is weak. Rows give clone size only sometimes, using once, few, many, or a class for an expanded clone.

V: TRBV30
J: TRBJ2-1
D: -
size: few
DNA: TGTGCCGCGGAGCTAGGAGATTACTATGAGCAGTTCTTC
CDR3: CAAELGDYYEQFF

V: TRBV11-2
J: TRBJ1-2
D: -
size: many
DNA: TGTGCCAGCAGCTTTAACTATGGCTACACCTTC
CDR3: CASSFNYGYTF

V: TRBV6-1
J: TRBJ2-1
D: -
size: few
DNA: TGTGCCAGCAGGGGACACCCAAAGGGGCATGAGCAGTTCTTC
CDR3: CASRGHPKGHEQFF

V: TRBV7-2
J: TRBJ1-6
D: -
size: -
DNA: TGTGCCAGCAGCTTAAGTAGGGAAAATTCACCCCTCCACTTT
CDR3: CASSLSRENSPLHF

V: TRBV7-8
J: TRBJ2-1
D: TRBD1
size: -
DNA: TGTGCCAGCAGCTTCGGACAGGGGACCTACAATGAGCAGTTCTTC
CDR3: CASSFGQGTYNEQFF

V: TRBV7-9
J: TRBJ2-2
D: -
size: many
DNA: TGTGCCAGCAGCCTAGAGGCGACATACACCGGGGAGCTGTTTTTT
CDR3: CASSLEATYTGELFF

V: TRBV6-1
J: TRBJ1-4
D: -
size: few
DNA: TGTGCCAGCAGTGTCACCACAGGGACTAATGAAAAACTGTTTTTT
CDR3: CASSVTTGTNEKLFF

V: TRBV15
J: TRBJ2-2
D: -
size: many
DNA: TGTGCCACCAGCAGACAGGGACCCACCGGGGAGCTGTTTTTT
CDR3: CATSRQGPTGELFF

V: TRBV20-1
J: TRBJ2-7
D: -
size: -
DNA: TGCAGTGCCTTCGTTTCGGGTTGGGACTCCTACGAGCAGTACTTC
CDR3: CSAFVSGWDSYEQYF

V: TRBV4-3
J: TRBJ2-2
D: TRBD1
size: few
DNA: TGCGCCAGCAGCCGGACAGGGGGCATAACCGGGGAGCTGTTTTTT
CDR3: CASSRTGGITGELFF

V: TRBV6-6
J: TRBJ1-1
D: -
size: few
DNA: TGTGCCAGCAGGTTCAAGGATACTGAAGCTTTCTTT
CDR3: CASRFKDTEAFF

V: TRBV28
J: TRBJ1-5
D: -
size: many
DNA: TGTGCCAGCAGTCCTCCGGGTAATAGCAATCAGCCCCAGCATTTT
CDR3: CASSPPGNSNQPQHF

V: TRBV27
J: TRBJ1-5
D: TRBD1
size: few
DNA: TGTGCCAGCAGCTTAACAGGGGGTGAGTTTCAGCCCCAGCATTTT
CDR3: CASSLTGGEFQPQHF

V: TRBV23-1
J: TRBJ1-5
D: -
size: -
DNA: TGCGCCAGCAGTCAGCCACCGGGAAAGGGACGGAACCAGAGGCCCCAGCATTTT
CDR3: CASSQPPGKGRNQRPQHF

V: TRBV5-6
J: TRBJ2-5
D: -
size: -
DNA: TGTGCCAGCAGCTTCGGAGGCCCCGGGGCCCAGTACTTC
CDR3: CASSFGGPGAQYF

V: TRBV5-5
J: TRBJ1-4
D: -
size: many
DNA: TGTGCCAGCAGCCGGTCGGAAACGGCAAATGAAAAACTGTTTTTT
CDR3: CASSRSETANEKLFF

V: TRBV5-1
J: TRBJ1-2
D: -
size: few
DNA: TGCGCCAGCAGCTTGAAGGGTTCACGAGTTGGCTACACCTTC
CDR3: CASSLKGSRVGYTF

V: TRBV7-2
J: TRBJ2-3
D: TRBD1
size: -
DNA: TGTGCCAGCAGGCTTACAGGGGCAGATACGCAGTATTTT
CDR3: CASRLTGADTQYF

V: TRBV10-3
J: TRBJ2-5
D: TRBD1
size: few
DNA: TGTGCCATCGGGACAGGGAAGGAGACCCAGTACTTC
CDR3: CAIGTGKETQYF

V: TRBV5-1
J: TRBJ1-1
D: TRBD1
size: few
DNA: TGCGCCAGCAGCTCCCGGGACAGGGGCCAGGCTGAAGCTTTCTTT
CDR3: CASSSRDRGQAEAFF

V: TRBV7-3
J: TRBJ2-3
D: -
size: many
DNA: TGTGCCAGCAGCTTTTCCTACCGGGACACAGATACGCAGTATTTT
CDR3: CASSFSYRDTDTQYF

V: TRBV6-1
J: TRBJ1-5
D: -
size: -
DNA: TGTGCCAGCAGTGAAGGAAAGGTCTATAGCAATCAGCCCCAGCATTTT
CDR3: CASSEGKVYSNQPQHF

V: TRBV5-4
J: TRBJ1-2
D: TRBD1
size: few
DNA: TGTGCCAGCAGGGGACAGGGGGCTGCTGGCTACACCTTC
CDR3: CASRGQGAAGYTF

V: TRBV7-2
J: TRBJ2-5
D: -
size: few
DNA: TGTGCCAGCAGCTTGGAGTGGGGGCCCAGTAACATCTTGGAGACCCAGTACTTC
CDR3: CASSLEWGPSNILETQYF

V: TRBV3-1
J: TRBJ1-2
D: -
size: few
DNA: TGTGCCAGCAGCCAAGATGCGGCGGGTCTATACTATGGCTACACCTTC
CDR3: CASSQDAAGLYYGYTF

V: TRBV18
J: TRBJ1-3
D: TRBD1
size: -
DNA: TGTGCCAGCTCCGGGACAGGGGACGGAAACACCATATATTTT
CDR3: CASSGTGDGNTIYF

V: TRBV7-9
J: TRBJ1-1
D: -
size: few
DNA: TGTGCCAGCACCTCGGGGGCCACTGAAGCTTTCTTT
CDR3: CASTSGATEAFF